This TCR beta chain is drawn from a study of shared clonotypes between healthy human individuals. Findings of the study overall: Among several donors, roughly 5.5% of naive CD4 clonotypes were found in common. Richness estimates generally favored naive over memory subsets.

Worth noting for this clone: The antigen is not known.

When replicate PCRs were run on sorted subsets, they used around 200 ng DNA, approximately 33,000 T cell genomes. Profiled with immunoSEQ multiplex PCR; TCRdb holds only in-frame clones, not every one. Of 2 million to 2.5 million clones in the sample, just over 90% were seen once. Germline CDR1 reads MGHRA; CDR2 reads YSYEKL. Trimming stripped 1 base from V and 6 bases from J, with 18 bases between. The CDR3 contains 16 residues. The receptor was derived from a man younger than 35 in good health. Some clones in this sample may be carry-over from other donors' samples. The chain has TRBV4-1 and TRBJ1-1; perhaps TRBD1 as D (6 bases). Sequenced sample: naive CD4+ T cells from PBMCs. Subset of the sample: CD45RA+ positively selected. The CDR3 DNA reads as TGCGCCAGCAGCCAAGGCCCCGGGACACGGGGATCTGAAGCTTTCTTT. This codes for CASSQGPGTRGSEAFF.